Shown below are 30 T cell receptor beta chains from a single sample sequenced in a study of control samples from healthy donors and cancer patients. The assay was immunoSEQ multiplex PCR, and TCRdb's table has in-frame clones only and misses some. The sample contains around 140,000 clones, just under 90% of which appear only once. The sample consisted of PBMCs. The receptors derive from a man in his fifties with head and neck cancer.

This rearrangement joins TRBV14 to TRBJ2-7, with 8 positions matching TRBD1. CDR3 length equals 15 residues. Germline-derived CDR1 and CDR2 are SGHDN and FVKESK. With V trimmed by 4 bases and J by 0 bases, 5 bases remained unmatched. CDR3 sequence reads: CASSPGTGLSYEQYF. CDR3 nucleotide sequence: TGTGCCAGCAGCCCCGGGACAGGACTCTCCTACGAGCAGTACTTC.

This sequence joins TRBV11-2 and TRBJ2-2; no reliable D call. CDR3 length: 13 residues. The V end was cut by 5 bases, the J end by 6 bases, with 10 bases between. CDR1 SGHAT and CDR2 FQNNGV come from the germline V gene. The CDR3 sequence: CASSRESAGELFF. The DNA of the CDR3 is TGTGCCAGCAGCCGAGAGTCGGCCGGGGAGCTGTTTTTT.

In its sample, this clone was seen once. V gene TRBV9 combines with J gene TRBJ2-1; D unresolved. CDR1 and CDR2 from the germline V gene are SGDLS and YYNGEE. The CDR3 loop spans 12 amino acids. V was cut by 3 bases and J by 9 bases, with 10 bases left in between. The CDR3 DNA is TGTGCCAGCAGCGCTGGGGTGGCTGAGCAGTTCTTC. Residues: CASSAGVAEQFF.

CDR3: CASRGYDEQFF. The CDR3 DNA sequence: TGTGCCAGCAGGGGATACGATGAGCAGTTCTTC. V gene TRBV6-5 combines with J gene TRBJ2-1; D remains unclear. The V end lost 6 bases, the J end lost 8 bases, and 8 bases lay between the germline ends. The CDR3 runs 11 residues. Germline V gene sequence: CDR1 MNHEY, CDR2 SVGAGI.

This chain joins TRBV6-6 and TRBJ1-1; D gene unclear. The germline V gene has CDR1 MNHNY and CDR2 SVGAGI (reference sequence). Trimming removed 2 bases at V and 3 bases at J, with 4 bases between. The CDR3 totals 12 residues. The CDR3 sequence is CASSYQDTEAFF. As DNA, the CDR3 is TGTGCCAGCAGTTACCAGGACACTGAAGCTTTCTTT.

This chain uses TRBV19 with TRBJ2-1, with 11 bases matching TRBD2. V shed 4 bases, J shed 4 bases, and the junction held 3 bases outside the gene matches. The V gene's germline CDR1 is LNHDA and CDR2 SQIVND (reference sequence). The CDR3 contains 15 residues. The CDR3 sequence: CASSTGTSGYNEQFF. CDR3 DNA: TGTGCCAGTAGTACCGGGACTAGCGGATACAATGAGCAGTTCTTC.

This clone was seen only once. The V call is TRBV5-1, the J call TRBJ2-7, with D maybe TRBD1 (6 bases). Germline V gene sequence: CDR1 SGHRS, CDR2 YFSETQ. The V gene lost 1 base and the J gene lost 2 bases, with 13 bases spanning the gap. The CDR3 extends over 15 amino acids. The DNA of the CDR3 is TGCGCCAGCAGCTTGTCCGGGACACAGCCCTACGAGCAGTACTTC. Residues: CASSLSGTQPYEQYF.

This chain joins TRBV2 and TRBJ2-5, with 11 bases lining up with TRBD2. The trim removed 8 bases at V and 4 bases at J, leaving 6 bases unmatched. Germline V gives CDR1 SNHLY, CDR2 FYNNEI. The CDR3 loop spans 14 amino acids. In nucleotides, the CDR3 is TGTGCCAGCCTAGCGGGAGGCTCCCCAGAGACCCAGTACTTC. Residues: CASLAGGSPETQYF.

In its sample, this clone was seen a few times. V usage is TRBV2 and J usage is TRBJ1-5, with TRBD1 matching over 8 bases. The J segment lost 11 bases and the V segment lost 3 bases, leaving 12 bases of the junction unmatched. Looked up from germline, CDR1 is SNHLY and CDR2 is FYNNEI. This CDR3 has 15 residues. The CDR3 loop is CASSESRQGAPTQHF. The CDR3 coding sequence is TGTGCCAGCAGTGAGTCGAGGCAGGGGGCCCCGACCCAGCATTTT.

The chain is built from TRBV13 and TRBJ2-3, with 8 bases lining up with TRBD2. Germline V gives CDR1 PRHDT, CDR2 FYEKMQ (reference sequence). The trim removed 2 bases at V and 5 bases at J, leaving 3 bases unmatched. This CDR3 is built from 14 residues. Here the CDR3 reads CASSLRAGVDTQYF. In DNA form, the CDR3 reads TGTGCCAGCAGCTTAAGAGCGGGGGTAGATACGCAGTATTTT.

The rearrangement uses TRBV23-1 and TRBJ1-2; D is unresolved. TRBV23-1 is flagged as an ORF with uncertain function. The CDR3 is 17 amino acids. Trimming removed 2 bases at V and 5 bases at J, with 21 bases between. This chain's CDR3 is CASSQLEQRTSFYGYTF. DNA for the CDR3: TGCGCCAGCAGTCAACTCGAACAGCGAACATCCTTTTATGGCTACACCTTC.

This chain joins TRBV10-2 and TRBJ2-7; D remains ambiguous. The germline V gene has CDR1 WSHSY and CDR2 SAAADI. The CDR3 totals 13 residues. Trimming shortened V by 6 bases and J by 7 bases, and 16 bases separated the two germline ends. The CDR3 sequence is CASRNYPLGEQYF. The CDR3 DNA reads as TGCGCCAGCAGAAACTACCCTCTAGGGGAGCAGTACTTC.

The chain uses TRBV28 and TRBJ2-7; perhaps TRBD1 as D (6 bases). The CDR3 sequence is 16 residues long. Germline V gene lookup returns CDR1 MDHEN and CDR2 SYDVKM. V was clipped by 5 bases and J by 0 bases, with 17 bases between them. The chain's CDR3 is CASSPSWAGDSYEQYF. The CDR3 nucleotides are TGTGCCAGCAGTCCATCATGGGCAGGGGACTCCTACGAGCAGTACTTC. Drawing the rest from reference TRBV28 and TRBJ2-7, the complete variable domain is DVKVTQSSRYLVKRTGEKVFLECVQDMDHENMFWYRQDPGLGLRLIYFSYDVKMKEKGDIPEGYSVSREKKERFSLILESASTNQTSMYLCASSPSWAGDSYEQYFGPGTRLTVT.

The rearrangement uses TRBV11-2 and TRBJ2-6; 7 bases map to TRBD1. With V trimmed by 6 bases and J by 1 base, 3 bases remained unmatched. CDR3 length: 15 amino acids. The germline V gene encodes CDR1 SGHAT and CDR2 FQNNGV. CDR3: CASRTGISGANVLTF. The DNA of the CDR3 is TGTGCCAGCAGGACAGGGATTTCTGGGGCCAACGTCCTGACTTTC.

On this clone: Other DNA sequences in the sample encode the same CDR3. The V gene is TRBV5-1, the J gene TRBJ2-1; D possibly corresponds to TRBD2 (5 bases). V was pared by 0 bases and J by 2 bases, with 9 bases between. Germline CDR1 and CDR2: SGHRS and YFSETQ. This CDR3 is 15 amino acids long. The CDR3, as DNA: TGCGCCAGCAGCTTGGTCCGAGGGACCTACAATGAGCAGTTCTTC. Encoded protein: CASSLVRGTYNEQFF. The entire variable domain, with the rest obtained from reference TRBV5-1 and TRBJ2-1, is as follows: KAGVTQTPRYLIKTRGQQVTLSCSPISGHRSVSWYQQTPGQGLQFLFEYFSETQRNKGNFPGRFSGRQFSNSRSEMNVSTLELGDSALYLCASSLVRGTYNEQFFGPGTRLTVL.

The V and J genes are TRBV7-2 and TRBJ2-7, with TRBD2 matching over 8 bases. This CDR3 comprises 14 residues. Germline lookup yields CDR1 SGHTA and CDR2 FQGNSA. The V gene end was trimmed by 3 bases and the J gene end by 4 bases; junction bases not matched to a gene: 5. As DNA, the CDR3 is TGTGCCAGCAGCTTTGTTAGCGGGGAGTACGAGCAGTACTTC. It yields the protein CASSFVSGEYEQYF.

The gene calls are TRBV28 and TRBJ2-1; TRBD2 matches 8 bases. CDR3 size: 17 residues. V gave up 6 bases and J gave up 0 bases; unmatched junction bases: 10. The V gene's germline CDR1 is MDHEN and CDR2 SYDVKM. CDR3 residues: CASSSGGSHGSYNEQFF. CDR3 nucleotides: TGTGCCAGCAGCTCGGGAGGGAGCCACGGCTCCTACAATGAGCAGTTCTTC.

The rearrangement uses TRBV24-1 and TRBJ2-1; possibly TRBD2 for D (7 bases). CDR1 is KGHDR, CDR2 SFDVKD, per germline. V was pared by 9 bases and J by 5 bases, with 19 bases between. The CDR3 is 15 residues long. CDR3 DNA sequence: TGTGCCACCTCCCAGGGGAGGGCCGGGGACAATGAGCAGTTCTTC. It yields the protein CATSQGRAGDNEQFF.

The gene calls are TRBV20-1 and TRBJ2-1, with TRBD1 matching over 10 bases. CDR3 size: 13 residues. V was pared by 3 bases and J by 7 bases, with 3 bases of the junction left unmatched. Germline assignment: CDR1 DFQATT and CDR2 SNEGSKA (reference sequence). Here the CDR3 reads CSASWDRGNEQFF. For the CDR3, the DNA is TGCAGTGCTAGTTGGGACAGGGGAAATGAGCAGTTCTTC.

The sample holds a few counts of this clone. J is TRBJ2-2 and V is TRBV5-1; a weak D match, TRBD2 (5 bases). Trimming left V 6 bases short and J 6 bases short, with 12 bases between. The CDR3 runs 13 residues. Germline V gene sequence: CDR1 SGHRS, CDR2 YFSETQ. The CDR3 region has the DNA TGCGCCAGCATCGGGGAATCAGCCGGGGAGCTGTTTTTT. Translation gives CASIGESAGELFF.

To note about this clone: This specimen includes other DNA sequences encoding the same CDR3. Here the CDR3 reads CASSRELNQPQHF. The CDR3 bases are TGTGCCAGCAGCAGGGAGCTCAATCAGCCCCAGCATTTT. The chain couples TRBV6-4 to TRBJ1-5; possible D gene TRBD1, 5 bases. Germline CDR1 MRHNA, CDR2 SNTAGT. CDR3 length: 13 amino acids. V was cut by 6 bases and J by 3 bases, with 9 bases left in between.

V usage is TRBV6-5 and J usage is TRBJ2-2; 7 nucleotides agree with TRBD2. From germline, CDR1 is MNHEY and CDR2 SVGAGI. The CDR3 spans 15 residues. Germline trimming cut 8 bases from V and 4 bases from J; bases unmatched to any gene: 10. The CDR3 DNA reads TGTGCCAGCGGGGTAGGGACGGGGGGCACCGGGGAGCTGTTTTTT. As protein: CASGVGTGGTGELFF.

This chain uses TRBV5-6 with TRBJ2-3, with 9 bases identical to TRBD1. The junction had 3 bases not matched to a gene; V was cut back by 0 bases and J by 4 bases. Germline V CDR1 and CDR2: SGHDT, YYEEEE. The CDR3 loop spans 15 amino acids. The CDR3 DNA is TGTGCCAGCAGCTTGGGGACAGGGGCGGCAGATACGCAGTATTTT. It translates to CASSLGTGAADTQYF.

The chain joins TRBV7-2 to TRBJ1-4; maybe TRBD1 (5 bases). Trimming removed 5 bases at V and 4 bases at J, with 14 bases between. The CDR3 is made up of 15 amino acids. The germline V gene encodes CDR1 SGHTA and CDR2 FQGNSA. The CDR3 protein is CASSTQGADNEKLFF. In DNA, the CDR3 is TGTGCCAGCAGCACACAAGGGGCCGATAATGAAAAACTGTTTTTT.

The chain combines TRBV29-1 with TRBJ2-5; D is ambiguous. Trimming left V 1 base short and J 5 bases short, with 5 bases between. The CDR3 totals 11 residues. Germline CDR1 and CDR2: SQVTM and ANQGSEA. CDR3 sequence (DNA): TGCAGCGTTGAAGTAGGTGAGACCCAGTACTTC. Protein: CSVEVGETQYF.

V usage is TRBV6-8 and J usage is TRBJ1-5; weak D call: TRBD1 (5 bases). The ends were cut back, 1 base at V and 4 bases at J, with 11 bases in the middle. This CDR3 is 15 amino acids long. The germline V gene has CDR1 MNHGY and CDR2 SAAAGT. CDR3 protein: CASSYLRQLNQPQHF. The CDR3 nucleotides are TGTGCCAGCAGTTACTTAAGACAGCTTAATCAGCCCCAGCATTTT.

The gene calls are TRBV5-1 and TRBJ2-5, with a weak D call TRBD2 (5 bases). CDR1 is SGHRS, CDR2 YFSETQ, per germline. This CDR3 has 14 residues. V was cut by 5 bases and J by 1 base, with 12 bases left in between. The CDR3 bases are TGCGCCAGCAGAACGGGAACCGCCCAAGAGACCCAGTACTTC. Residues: CASRTGTAQETQYF.

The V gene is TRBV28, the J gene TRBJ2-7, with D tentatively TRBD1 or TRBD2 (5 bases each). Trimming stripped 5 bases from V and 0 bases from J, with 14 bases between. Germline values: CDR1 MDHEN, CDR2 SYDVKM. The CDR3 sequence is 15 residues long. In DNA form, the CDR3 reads TGTGCCAGCAGTGGGTCCGGGACGAGCTCCTACGAGCAGTACTTC. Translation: CASSGSGTSSYEQYF.

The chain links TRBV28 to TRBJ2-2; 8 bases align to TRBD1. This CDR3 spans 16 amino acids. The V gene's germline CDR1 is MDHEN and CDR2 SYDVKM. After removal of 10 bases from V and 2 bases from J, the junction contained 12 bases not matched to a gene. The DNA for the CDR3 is TGTGCCACTGGCCCGGGCAGGGGGCTTAACACCGGGGAGCTGTTTTTT. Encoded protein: CATGPGRGLNTGELFF.

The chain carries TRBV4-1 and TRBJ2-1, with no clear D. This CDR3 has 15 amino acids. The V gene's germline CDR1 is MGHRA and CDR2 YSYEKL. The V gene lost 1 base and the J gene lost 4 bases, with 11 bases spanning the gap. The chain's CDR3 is CASSQVEEMYNEQFF. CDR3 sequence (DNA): TGCGCCAGCAGCCAAGTTGAAGAGATGTACAATGAGCAGTTCTTC.